What follows describes a single T cell receptor beta chain. The data belong to a study of identifying expanded T cells in peripheral blood. Germline V gene sequence: CDR1 SEHNR, CDR2 FQNEAQ (reference sequence). CDR3 length equals 14 residues. The V end lost 2 bases, the J end lost 7 bases, and 14 bases lay between the germline ends. Here immunoSEQ multiplex PCR was the method, and the copy in TCRdb shows in-frame clones only, minus some. Of 70,000 to 95,000 clones listed, roughly 90% are singletons. This chain connects TRBV7-9 to TRBJ1-2, with D possibly matching TRBD1 (6 bases). The TCR originated in a person between 18 and 75 years old in good health. The sequencing input was blood. Written as DNA, the CDR3 is TGTGCCAGCAGCTTATTAGGCAGGGGTCGTGGCTACACCTTC. This encodes CASSLLGRGRGYTF.